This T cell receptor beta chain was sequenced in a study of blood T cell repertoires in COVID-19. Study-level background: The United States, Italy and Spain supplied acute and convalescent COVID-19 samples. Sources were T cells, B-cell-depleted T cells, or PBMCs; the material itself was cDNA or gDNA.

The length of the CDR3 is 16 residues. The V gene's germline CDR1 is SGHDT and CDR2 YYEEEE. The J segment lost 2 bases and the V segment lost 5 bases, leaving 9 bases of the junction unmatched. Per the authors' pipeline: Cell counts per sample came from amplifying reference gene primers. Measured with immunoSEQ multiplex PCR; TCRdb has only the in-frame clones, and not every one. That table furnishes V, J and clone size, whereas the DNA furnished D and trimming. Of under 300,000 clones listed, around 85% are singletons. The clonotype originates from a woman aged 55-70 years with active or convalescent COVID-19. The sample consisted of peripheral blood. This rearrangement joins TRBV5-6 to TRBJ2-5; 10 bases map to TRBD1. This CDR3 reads CASSWDRGGNQETQYF. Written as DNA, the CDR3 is TGTGCCAGCAGTTGGGACAGGGGTGGGAATCAAGAGACCCAGTACTTC.